The clone carrying this TCR beta chain was seen at least ten times. Antigen unknown. Thyroid surgery took place with no prior treatment in any patient. This sample is drawn from a study of metastatic and nonmetastatic thyroid tumors. As for the study in general: Both malignant and benign thyroid patients supplied peripheral blood and tumor or nodule tissue samples, across which the repertoires of these patients were then compared. Whole-study results and caveats: Relative to benign nodules, malignant thyroid tumors were reportedly characterized by significantly elevated TCR beta diversity in blood and tumor.

MiXCR was used by TCRdb to re-call the PCR reads. Of roughly 22,000 clones listed, over 10% are singletons. Deletions cut 4 bases from V and 8 bases from J, with 5 bases between. Germline CDR1 is LGHDT and CDR2 is YNNKEL (reference sequence). CDR3 size: 11 residues. The clonotype comes from a female donor with papillary thyroid cancer or a benign thyroid nodule (not recorded which). Some clones in this sample may be carry-over from other donors' samples. The specimen was blood. The genes are TRBV3-1 and TRBJ1-4; no definite D call. The CDR3 sequence is CASSLGEKLFF. In nucleotides, the CDR3 is TGTGCCAGCAGCCTTGGGGAAAAACTGTTTTTT.